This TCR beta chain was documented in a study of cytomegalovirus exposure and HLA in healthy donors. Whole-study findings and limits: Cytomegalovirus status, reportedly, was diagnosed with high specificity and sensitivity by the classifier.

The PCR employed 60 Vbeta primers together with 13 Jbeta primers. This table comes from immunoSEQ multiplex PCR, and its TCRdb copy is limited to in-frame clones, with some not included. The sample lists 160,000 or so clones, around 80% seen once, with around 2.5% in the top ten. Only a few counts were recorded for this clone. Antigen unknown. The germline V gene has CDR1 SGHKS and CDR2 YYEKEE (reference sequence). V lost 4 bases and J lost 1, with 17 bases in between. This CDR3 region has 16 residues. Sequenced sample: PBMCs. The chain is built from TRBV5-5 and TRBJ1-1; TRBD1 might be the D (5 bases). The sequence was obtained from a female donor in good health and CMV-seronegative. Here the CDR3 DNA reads TGTGCCAGCAGCCCCGGGGGGAGGGCTGGGAACACTGAAGCTTTCTTT. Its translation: CASSPGGRAGNTEAFF. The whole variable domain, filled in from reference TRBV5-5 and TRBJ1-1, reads DAGVTQSPTHLIKTRGQQVTLRCSPISGHKSVSWYQQVLGQGPQFIFQYYEKEERGRGNFPDRFSARQFPNYSSELNVNALLLGDSALYLCASSPGGRAGNTEAFFGQGTRLTVV.